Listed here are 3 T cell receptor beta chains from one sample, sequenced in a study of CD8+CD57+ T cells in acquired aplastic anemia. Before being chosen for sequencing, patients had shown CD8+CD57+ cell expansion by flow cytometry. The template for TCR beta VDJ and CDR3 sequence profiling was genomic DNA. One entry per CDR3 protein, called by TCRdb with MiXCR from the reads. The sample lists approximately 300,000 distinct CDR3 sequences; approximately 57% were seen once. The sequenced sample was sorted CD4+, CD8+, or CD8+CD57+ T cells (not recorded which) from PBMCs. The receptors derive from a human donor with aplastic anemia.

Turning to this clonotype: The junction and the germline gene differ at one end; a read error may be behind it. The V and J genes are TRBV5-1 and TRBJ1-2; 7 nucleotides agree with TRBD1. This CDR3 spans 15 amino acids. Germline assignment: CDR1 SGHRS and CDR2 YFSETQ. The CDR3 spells CASSLALAGGEGSTF. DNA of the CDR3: TGCGCCAGCAGCTTGGCCTTGGCAGGGGGGGAGGGCTCCACCTTC.

DNA of the CDR3: TGTGCCAGCAGCTTAGAGGCTAAGGGTGAGCAGTTCTTC. Protein product: CASSLEAKGEQFF. The V call is TRBV7-9, the J call TRBJ2-1, with no clear D. The CDR3 is made up of 13 amino acids. CDR1 SEHNR and CDR2 FQNEAQ come from the germline V gene (reference sequence). The V and J ends lost 1 base and 9 bases respectively, with 10 bases between them. The variable domain in full, completed from reference TRBV7-9 and TRBJ2-1, reads DTGVSQNPRHKITKRGQNVTFRCDPISEHNRLYWYRQTLGQGPEFLTYFQNEAQLEKSRLLSDRFSAERPKGSFSTLEIQRTEQGDSAMYLCASSLEAKGEQFFGPGTRLTVL.

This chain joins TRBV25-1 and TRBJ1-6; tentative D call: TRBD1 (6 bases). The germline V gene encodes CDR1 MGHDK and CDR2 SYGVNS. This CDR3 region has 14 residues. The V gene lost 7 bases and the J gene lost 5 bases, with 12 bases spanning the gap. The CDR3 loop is CASTITGNNSPLHF. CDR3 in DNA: TGTGCCAGCACGATCACAGGGAATAATTCACCCCTCCACTTT.